A selection of T cell receptor beta chains follows, all from one sample in a study of STAT5B mutations in CD4+ large granular lymphocyte leukemia. Clones were read by immunoSEQ multiplex PCR, and TCRdb kept only the in-frame ones, dropping some. The sample has roughly 36,000 clones, approximately 89% seen once. Material: CD4+ T cells from blood buffy coats. These receptor sequences come from a human donor in good health. The conserved cysteine and the conserved F or W are not part of the CDR3 here. Clone size is given for some rows only: seen once, a few or many times, or a class if the clone is expanded.

clone_size | v_call | cdr3_aa
NA | TRBV9 | ASSVEGSRTDTQY
NA | TRBV7-8 | ASSLGGSSYGYT
NA | TRBV7-6 | ASSSQETQY
once | TRBV6-4 | ASSPGHLYEQF
NA | TRBV5-1 | ASRDGSSGANVLT
NA | TRBV7-3 | ASSLTPSEGYT
NA | TRBV5-4 | ATNPGGSFTGELF
once | TRBV29-1 | SVESLGAPSIEQY
NA | TRBV5-1 | ASSVGLAGSGHTDTQY
NA | TRBV9 | ASSASLNEKLF
NA | TRBV7-2 | ASSSLGQRYGYT
NA | TRBV9 | ASSVDGVGYGYT
NA | TRBV4-3 | ASSQEAFYNEQF
few | TRBV10-3 | AISESNQPQH
NA | TRBV19 | ASRHTGGRQPQH
NA | TRBV5-6 | ASSSGEHQPQH
NA | TRBV2 | ASSEVWGAQF
NA | TRBV30 | AWSGRGSTNEKLF
once | TRBV7-2 | ASGIDRNTEAF
NA | TRBV7-6 | ASSMTGNYEQY
once | TRBV11-3 | ASRGQGGSDTQY
few | TRBV19 | ASTYRERTSYGYT
NA | TRBV14 | ASSPRPRGVGELF
NA | TRBV7-9 | ASSFQDRANIQY
NA | TRBV12-5 | ASGLGLAGVQF
NA | TRBV6-5 | ASSPDARGGYT
NA | TRBV12-5 | ASGLNLSGNTIY
once | TRBV28 | ASSPGVSYEQY
NA | TRBV4-2 | ASSQDRRQGRETQY
NA | TRBV6-5 | ASRGQGPYEQY
NA | TRBV6-5 | ASSLGQFLNEQF